A single sample is the source of the 26 T cell receptor beta chains below, sequenced in a study of T cells in Graves' hyperthyroidism and ophthalmopathy. TCR beta CDR3 sequences were amplified from RNA transcripts. During a first-round RT-PCR of the TCR CDR3, the HTBI primer set was used. TCRdb itself ran the multiplex PCR reads through MiXCR, one entry per CDR3 protein. The data hold about 510,000 distinct CDR3 sequences, with 12% to 15% observed a single time. Specimen: blood. The receptors were sampled from a woman aged 35 to 49 with Graves' hyperthyroidism.

This clonotype has ten or more counts. The chain joins TRBV7-2 to TRBJ2-7; 10 bases agree with TRBD1. This CDR3 is built from 15 residues. V lost 0 bases and J lost 6; bases outside the gene matches: 5. Germline V lookup: CDR1 SGHTA, CDR2 FQGNSA. CDR3: CASSLALGQGPEQYF. The CDR3 DNA follows: TGTGCCAGCAGCTTAGCGTTGGGACAGGGGCCCGAGCAGTACTTC.

This clonotype was recorded a few times. The rearrangement uses TRBV2 and TRBJ2-7, with D possibly TRBD2 on 6 matching bases. The CDR3 runs 16 residues. V lost 7 bases to trimming and J lost 3 bases, with 22 bases between them. Germline CDR1 SNHLY, CDR2 FYNNEI. The CDR3 coding sequence is TGTGCCAGCACTACCGGTCGGACTACCGCCAACTACGAGCAGTACTTC. Its translation is CASTTGRTTANYEQYF.

In this sample, this clonotype turned up a few times. V gene TRBV20-1 combines with J gene TRBJ2-2; TRBD1 matches 12 bases. Germline trimming cut 6 bases from V and 5 bases from J; bases unmatched to any gene: 7. This CDR3 comprises 15 residues. CDR1 is DFQATT and CDR2 is SNEGSKA in the germline V gene (reference sequence). CDR3 sequence: CSAKGQGAGTGELFF. DNA of the CDR3: TGCAGTGCAAAGGGACAGGGGGCAGGAACCGGGGAGCTGTTTTTT.

This clonotype was detected many times. The chain recombines TRBV3-1 with TRBJ2-5; no clear D. V dropped 2 bases and J dropped 1 base, with 8 bases sitting between them. In germline, CDR1 is LGHDT, CDR2 YNNKEL (reference sequence). This CDR3 contains 14 residues. CDR3 loop: CASSQNVAQETQYF. Here the CDR3 DNA reads TGTGCCAGCAGCCAAAACGTGGCCCAAGAGACCCAGTACTTC.

The rearrangement links TRBV19 to TRBJ2-3; TRBD2 aligns across 10 bases. This CDR3 is built from 17 residues. Germline V gene data show CDR1 as LNHDA and CDR2 as SQIVND (reference sequence). The V and J ends lost 3 bases and 3 bases, in that order; junction bases with no gene match: 9. The CDR3, as DNA: TGTGCCAGTAGTATTCCAAAACTAGCGGGAAAAACAGATACGCAGTATTTT. Protein product: CASSIPKLAGKTDTQYF.

Turning to this clonotype: This may arise from a read error, as a much more abundant clone is one base away. The chain joins TRBV20-1 to TRBJ2-5, with D unclear. CDR1 and CDR2 from the germline V gene are DFQATT and SNEGSKA (reference sequence). The CDR3 sequence is 15 residues long. V was clipped by 2 bases and J by 3 bases, with 16 bases between them. The CDR3 nucleotides are TGCAGTGCTAGACCTTTAATTGAAATGAAAGAGACCCAGTACTTC. The encoded protein is CSARPLIEMKETQYF.

This clonotype was detected many times. V and J are TRBV7-9 and TRBJ1-1; maybe TRBD1 (6 bases). The CDR3 runs 15 residues. V gave up 6 bases and J gave up 2 bases, with 16 bases separating them. Germline CDR1 reads SEHNR; CDR2 reads FQNEAQ (reference sequence). The CDR3: CASSPAGGLNTEAFF. CDR3 nucleotides: TGTGCCAGCAGTCCTGCGGGGGGGCTTAACACTGAAGCTTTCTTT.

This clonotype has more than one count but fewer than ten. V usage is TRBV5-1 and J usage is TRBJ2-1; a weak D match, TRBD2 (6 bases). Germline V gene data show CDR1 as SGHRS and CDR2 as YFSETQ. Trimming stripped 3 bases from V and 11 bases from J, with 18 bases between. The CDR3 sequence is 14 residues long. The CDR3 nucleotides are TGCGCCAGCAGCTATAGAGCGGGTGAGGGTCAGCAGTTCTTC. This codes for CASSYRAGEGQQFF.

The CDR3 here is CASSGSGSVRDTQYF. The CDR3 bases are TGCGCCAGCTCAGGTAGCGGGAGTGTTAGAGATACGCAGTATTTT. This chain uses TRBV10-2 with TRBJ2-3; 9 bases map to TRBD2. The germline V gene encodes CDR1 WSHSY and CDR2 SAAADI. V gave up 8 bases and J gave up 5 bases; unmatched junction bases: 11. The length of the CDR3 is 15 residues.

The chain has TRBV27 and TRBJ2-1, with TRBD2 matching 9 bases. Germline trimming cut 0 bases from V and 0 bases from J; bases unmatched to any gene: 3. Germline V gives CDR1 MNHEY, CDR2 SMNVEV (reference sequence). The CDR3 covers 17 residues. CDR3 DNA sequence: TGTGCCAGCAGTTTATCAGGTAGCGGGAGCTCCTACAATGAGCAGTTCTTC. Encoded protein: CASSLSGSGSSYNEQFF.

This clonotype was observed at least ten times. The CDR3 DNA reads as TGTGCCAGCAGTTTCCAGGGGAAAGGGTTTGACGGCTACACCTTC. Amino acids: CASSFQGKGFDGYTF. This chain links TRBV28 with TRBJ1-2; maybe TRBD1 (6 bases). Germline CDR1 and CDR2: MDHEN and SYDVKM. The CDR3 extends over 15 amino acids. V gave up 3 bases and J gave up 8 bases, with 19 bases separating them.

This chain connects TRBV6-1 to TRBJ2-2, with TRBD2 as a possible D gene (5 bases). Deletions cut 5 bases from V and 0 bases from J, with 10 bases between. The germline CDR1 and CDR2 sequences are MNHNS and SASEGT. The CDR3 is 15 residues long. The CDR3 sequence: CASSRGVANTGELFF. The CDR3 DNA follows: TGTGCCAGCAGTCGGGGTGTCGCGAACACCGGGGAGCTGTTTTTT.

This clonotype came up a few times. V and J are TRBV29-1 and TRBJ2-5, with 7 bases aligning to TRBD2. Germline loops: CDR1 SQVTM, CDR2 ANQGSEA. The V and J ends lost 7 bases and 4 bases, in that order; junction bases with no gene match: 9. This CDR3 comprises 13 residues. Here the CDR3 DNA reads TGCAGCGCCCGGAGGGCGGGAGCAGAGACCCAGTACTTC. Its protein product is CSARRAGAETQYF.

Many counts were recorded for this clonotype. This rearrangement joins TRBV28 to TRBJ2-1; D is possibly TRBD2 (5 bases). Germline V gene data show CDR1 as MDHEN and CDR2 as SYDVKM. CDR3 length equals 14 residues. V gave up 7 bases and J gave up 3 bases, with 13 bases separating them. The CDR3 protein is CASTSGGLYNEQFF. The CDR3 nucleotides read TGTGCCAGCACCAGCGGAGGACTCTACAATGAGCAGTTCTTC.

This clonotype was counted at least ten times. The V call is TRBV12-3 or TRBV12-4, the J call TRBJ2-1; D is possibly TRBD1 (6 bases). The CDR3 length is 16 residues. The V and J ends lost 2 bases and 0 bases respectively, with 11 bases between them. CDR3: CASSLWQGPSYNEQFF. CDR3 DNA sequence: TGTGCCAGCAGTTTATGGCAGGGGCCCTCCTACAATGAGCAGTTCTTC.

This clonotype was seen only a few times. The DNA for the CDR3 is TGTGCCAGCAGTGACTCGGGACAGGGTGACGAGCAGTACTTC. As protein: CASSDSGQGDEQYF. The chain uses TRBV6-1 and TRBJ2-7; 9 nucleotides agree with TRBD1. V shed 3 bases and J 5 bases; nucleotides not matched to a gene: 5. The CDR3 contains 14 residues. The germline CDR1 and CDR2 sequences are MNHNS and SASEGT.

As DNA, the CDR3 is TGCGCCAGCAGCCGGCTACTTCCGAGCTCCTACAATGAGCAGTTCTTC. It is translated as CASSRLLPSSYNEQFF. The gene calls are TRBV4-1 and TRBJ2-1; no clear D gene. This CDR3 has 16 amino acids. The germline V gene encodes CDR1 MGHRA and CDR2 YSYEKL. V lost 4 bases and J 0 bases, leaving 13 bases between the germline ends.

The chain links TRBV28 to TRBJ2-7; the D call may be TRBD1 or TRBD2 (5 bases each). Between the trimmed V and J ends, which lost 5 bases and 4 bases, there was a span of 15 bases. The length of the CDR3 is 14 residues. Per the germline V gene, CDR1 is MDHEN and CDR2 is SYDVKM. The CDR3 protein is CASSPFRDGYEQYF. The CDR3, as DNA: TGTGCCAGCAGTCCTTTCCGGGACGGATACGAGCAGTACTTC.

This clonotype was observed once. A much larger clonotype is one base distant, so this may be a read error. The V and J genes are TRBV28 and TRBJ2-5, with D perhaps being TRBD1 or TRBD2 (5 bases each). The CDR3 length is 14 residues. The germline gives CDR1 MDHEN, CDR2 SYDVKM. The CDR3 sequence: CVSSHGTVIETQYF. CDR3 nucleotides: TGTGTCAGCAGCCATGGGACGGTCATTGAGACCCAGTACTTC.

This clonotype was observed many times. V gene TRBV2 combines with J gene TRBJ2-7, with 13 bases that match TRBD2. V gave up 11 bases and J gave up 2 bases; unmatched junction bases: 12. CDR1 and CDR2 from the germline V gene are SNHLY and FYNNEI. The CDR3 is 16 amino acids. The CDR3 here is CAGRYPGLAGAYEQYF. The DNA of the CDR3 is TGTGCCGGACGATACCCTGGACTAGCGGGAGCCTACGAGCAGTACTTC.

This clonotype appeared a few times. The chain joins TRBV15 to TRBJ2-5, with 8 bases identical to TRBD2. J gave up 5 bases and V 6 bases, and 8 bases lay outside the gene matches. In germline, CDR1 is LNHNV, CDR2 YYDKDF (reference sequence). This CDR3 comprises 14 residues. CDR3 region: CATSLTRGGETQYF. In DNA, the CDR3 is TGTGCCACCAGTTTGACCCGGGGGGGGGAGACCCAGTACTTC.

The chain has TRBV7-9 and TRBJ2-7, with 7 bases lining up with TRBD2. V lost 5 bases and J lost 2; bases outside the gene matches: 12. Germline V gives CDR1 SEHNR, CDR2 FQNEAQ (reference sequence). This CDR3 is built from 16 residues. CDR3 sequence: CASSPPSAGEPYEQYF. CDR3 nucleotide sequence: TGTGCCAGCAGCCCCCCGTCGGCGGGAGAACCCTACGAGCAGTACTTC.

This clonotype was seen at least ten times. The V and J genes are TRBV3-1 and TRBJ1-1, with TRBD1 as a possible D gene (5 bases). Trimming removed 0 bases from V and 4 bases from J, with 9 bases in between. There are 14 residues in the CDR3. CDR1 is LGHDT and CDR2 is YNNKEL in the germline V gene (reference sequence). Here the CDR3 reads CASSQDWGVTEAFF. The CDR3 nucleotides read TGTGCCAGCAGCCAAGACTGGGGGGTCACTGAAGCTTTCTTT. The whole variable domain, remainder taken from reference TRBV3-1 and TRBJ1-1, is DTAVSQTPKYLVTQMGNDKSIKCEQNLGHDTMYWYKQDSKKFLKIMFSYNNKELIINETVPNRFSPKSPDKAHLNLHINSLELGDSAVYFCASSQDWGVTEAFFGQGTRLTVV.

The chain couples TRBV20-1 to TRBJ1-1, with unresolved D. This CDR3 contains 12 residues. The V end lost 5 bases, the J end lost 0 bases, and 7 bases lay between the germline ends. CDR1 and CDR2 (germline): DFQATT, SNEGSKA (reference sequence). Written as DNA, the CDR3 is TGCAGTGCTTTTCTCATGAACACTGAAGCTTTCTTT. This sequence encodes CSAFLMNTEAFF.

In the case of this clonotype: This may come from a read error, since a much larger clone is one base off. The CDR3 sequence: CAWGEQGAWTNEKLFF. CDR3 nucleotide sequence: TGTGCCTGGGGTGAGCAGGGGGCATGGACTAATGAAAAACTGTTTTTT. The rearrangement links TRBV30 to TRBJ1-4, with 8 bases matching TRBD1. The CDR3 spans 16 residues. The V gene's germline CDR1 is GTSNPN and CDR2 SVGIG (reference sequence). The junction had 10 bases not matched to a gene; V was cut back by 5 bases and J by 2 bases.

J is TRBJ2-2 and V is TRBV28, with D tentatively TRBD2 (6 bases). Looked up from germline, CDR1 is MDHEN and CDR2 is SYDVKM. V lost 3 bases and J lost 6, with 14 bases in between. CDR3 length: 15 amino acids. Here the CDR3 reads CASSFRGIPPGELFF. CDR3 sequence (DNA): TGTGCCAGCAGTTTTCGGGGGATCCCCCCCGGGGAGCTGTTTTTT. The whole variable domain, filled in from reference TRBV28 and TRBJ2-2, reads DVKVTQSSRYLVKRTGEKVFLECVQDMDHENMFWYRQDPGLGLRLIYFSYDVKMKEKGDIPEGYSVSREKKERFSLILESASTNQTSMYLCASSFRGIPPGELFFGEGSRLTVL.